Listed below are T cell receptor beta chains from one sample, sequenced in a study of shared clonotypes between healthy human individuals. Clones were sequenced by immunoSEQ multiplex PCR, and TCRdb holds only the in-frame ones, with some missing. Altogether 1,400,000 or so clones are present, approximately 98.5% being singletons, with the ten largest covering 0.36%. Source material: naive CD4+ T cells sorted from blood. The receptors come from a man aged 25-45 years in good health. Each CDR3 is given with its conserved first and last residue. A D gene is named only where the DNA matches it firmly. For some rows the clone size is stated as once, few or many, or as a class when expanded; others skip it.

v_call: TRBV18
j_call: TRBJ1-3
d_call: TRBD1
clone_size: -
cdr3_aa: CASSPGTGFLRNTIYF
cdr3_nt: TGTGCCAGCTCACCCGGGACAGGGTTTCTTAGAAACACCATATATTTT

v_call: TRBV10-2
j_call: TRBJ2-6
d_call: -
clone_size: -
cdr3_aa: CASSESRYGGAAGANVLTF
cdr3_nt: TGCGCCAGCAGTGAGTCGAGGTACGGCGGGGCCGCTGGGGCCAACGTCCTGACTTTC

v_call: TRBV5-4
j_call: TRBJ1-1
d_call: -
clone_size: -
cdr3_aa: CASSKARGVAFF
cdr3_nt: TGTGCCAGCAGCAAGGCGCGGGGGGTGGCTTTCTTT

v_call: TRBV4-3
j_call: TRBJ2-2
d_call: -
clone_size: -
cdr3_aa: CASSQEGGRPLGTGELFF
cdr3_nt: TGCGCCAGCAGCCAAGAGGGTGGCCGCCCTTTAGGCACCGGGGAGCTGTTTTTT

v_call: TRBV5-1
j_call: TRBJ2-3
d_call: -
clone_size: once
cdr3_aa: CASSLTIPPDTQYF
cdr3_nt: TGCGCCAGCAGCTTAACAATCCCGCCAGATACGCAGTATTTT

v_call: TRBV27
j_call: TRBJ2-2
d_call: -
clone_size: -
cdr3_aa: CASSLYSANTGELFF
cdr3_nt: TGTGCCAGCAGTTTATACTCGGCGAACACCGGGGAGCTGTTTTTT

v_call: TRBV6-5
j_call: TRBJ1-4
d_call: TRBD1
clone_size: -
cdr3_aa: CASSYSGTGNEKLFF
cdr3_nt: TGTGCCAGCAGTTACTCAGGGACAGGGAATGAAAAACTGTTTTTT

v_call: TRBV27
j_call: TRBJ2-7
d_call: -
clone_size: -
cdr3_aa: CASSLFGVVGTYEQYF
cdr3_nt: TGTGCCAGCAGTTTATTTGGGGTAGTCGGAACCTACGAGCAGTACTTC

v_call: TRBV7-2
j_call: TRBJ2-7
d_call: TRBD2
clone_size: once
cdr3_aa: CASSFLGLAREQYF
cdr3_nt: TGTGCCAGCAGCTTTTTGGGACTAGCGAGGGAGCAGTACTTC

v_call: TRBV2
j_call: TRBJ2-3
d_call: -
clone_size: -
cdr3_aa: CASREGGTVTDTQYF
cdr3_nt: TGTGCCAGCAGAGAAGGGGGGACCGTCACAGATACGCAGTATTTT

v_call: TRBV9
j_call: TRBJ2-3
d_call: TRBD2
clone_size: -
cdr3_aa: CASSDTSGRISDTQYF
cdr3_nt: TGTGCCAGCAGCGACACTAGCGGGAGGATCTCAGATACGCAGTATTTT

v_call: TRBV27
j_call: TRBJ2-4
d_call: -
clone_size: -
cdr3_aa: CASSLLPLAKNIQYF
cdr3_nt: TGTGCCAGCAGTTTATTACCCTTAGCCAAAAACATTCAGTACTTC

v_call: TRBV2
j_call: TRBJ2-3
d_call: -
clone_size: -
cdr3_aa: CASSPLGGGASPDTQYF
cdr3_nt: TGTGCCAGCAGCCCGCTTGGGGGCGGGGCCTCCCCAGATACGCAGTATTTT

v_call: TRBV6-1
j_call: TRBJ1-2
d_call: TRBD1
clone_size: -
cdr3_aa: CASRDLDRGLGYTF
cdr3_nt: TGTGCCAGCAGGGATCTTGACAGGGGGCTTGGCTACACCTTC

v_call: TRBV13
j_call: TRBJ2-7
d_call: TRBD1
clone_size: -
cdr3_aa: CASSSRTGSEQYF
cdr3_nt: TGTGCCAGCAGCTCCCGGACAGGGAGCGAGCAGTACTTC

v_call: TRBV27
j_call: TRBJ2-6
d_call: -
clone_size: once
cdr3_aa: CASTATDLLGGANVLTF
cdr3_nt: TGTGCCAGCACTGCAACCGACTTGTTAGGTGGGGCCAACGTCCTGACTTTC